One and the same sample provided the 23 T cell receptor beta chains below, sequenced in a study of T cells in Graves' hyperthyroidism and ophthalmopathy. Amplified TCR beta CDR3 regions derived from RNA transcripts. During a first-round RT-PCR of the TCR CDR3, the HTBI primer set was used. TCRdb re-called the multiplex PCR reads through MiXCR, storing one row per CDR3 protein. The sample contains about 480,000 distinct CDR3 sequences, approximately 24% of which appear only once. Sequencing was performed on blood. The receptors originated from a woman aged 25-40 years with Graves' ophthalmopathy.

In its sample, this clonotype was seen once. This rearrangement joins TRBV12-5 to TRBJ1-1; D gene unclear. CDR1 LGHNT and CDR2 FRNRAP come from the germline V gene. The CDR3 spans 12 residues. Trimming pared 4 bases from V and 7 bases from J, leaving 10 bases between. The CDR3 bases are TGTGCTAGTGGTTCCGCGGATGTTGAAGCTTTCTTT. This translates into CASGSADVEAFF.

V is TRBV30 and J is TRBJ1-2; tentative D call: TRBD1 (5 bases). The ends were cut back, 2 bases at V and 5 bases at J, with 9 bases in the middle. Germline V lookup: CDR1 GTSNPN, CDR2 SVGIG (reference sequence). This CDR3 has 12 amino acids. CDR3 nucleotides: TGTGCCTGGAGTCCGACAGTTTATGGCTACACCTTC. This gives the protein CAWSPTVYGYTF. Filled out from reference TRBV30 and TRBJ1-2, the complete variable domain reads SQTIHQWPATLVQPVGSPLSLECTVEGTSNPNLYWYRQAAGRGLQLLFYSVGIGQISSEVPQNLSASRPQDRQFILSSKKLLLSDSGFYLCAWSPTVYGYTFGSGTRLTVV.

The V call is TRBV11-2, the J call TRBJ2-7; D is possibly TRBD1 or TRBD2 (5 bases each). V lost 2 bases to trimming and J lost 9 bases, with 23 bases between them. Germline V CDR1 and CDR2: SGHAT, FQNNGV. The CDR3 is made up of 16 amino acids. CDR3 protein: CASSLTVGGLGPGQYF. As DNA, the CDR3 is TGTGCCAGCAGCTTAACTGTTGGTGGACTGGGGCCTGGGCAGTACTTC.

Ten or more counts support this clonotype. Given a much more abundant clone one base away, this may be a read error. The V and J genes are TRBV13 and TRBJ1-2, with D possibly TRBD1 on 5 matching bases. The CDR3 totals 13 residues. V dropped 1 base and J dropped 6 bases, with 9 bases sitting between them. Germline V gene data show CDR1 as PRHDT and CDR2 as FYEKMQ (reference sequence). The CDR3 DNA follows: TGTGCCAGCAGCTTAGAAGGGACCCATGGCTACACCTTC. It yields the protein CASSLEGTHGYTF.

This sequence joins TRBV30 and TRBJ2-2; 9 nucleotides line up with TRBD2. The germline V gene encodes CDR1 GTSNPN and CDR2 SVGIG (reference sequence). The V and J ends lost 3 bases and 7 bases, in that order; junction bases with no gene match: 3. This CDR3 is 13 amino acids long. The CDR3 nucleotides read TGTGCCTGGAGAGGACTAGCGAACGGGGAGCTGTTTTTT. Encoded protein: CAWRGLANGELFF.

This clonotype was seen repeatedly, ten times or more. The chain employs TRBV27 and TRBJ2-4; 10 nucleotides match TRBD1. After removal of 5 bases from V and 3 bases from J, the junction contained 7 bases not matched to a gene. Per the germline V gene, CDR1 is MNHEY and CDR2 is SMNVEV (reference sequence). The CDR3 is made up of 16 amino acids. The CDR3 DNA reads as TGTGCCAGCAGTACCCAGGGACAGGGGATCAAAAACATTCAGTACTTC. Translated: CASSTQGQGIKNIQYF.

V is TRBV12-3 or TRBV12-4 and J is TRBJ1-2; unclear D gene. Trimming removed 3 bases at V and 8 bases at J, with 13 bases between. This CDR3 is 13 amino acids long. CDR3: CASSLTNARGYTF. In DNA form, the CDR3 reads TGTGCCAGCAGTTTGACCAACGCGAGAGGCTACACCTTC.

The J gene is TRBJ1-1, the V gene TRBV20-1, with 10 bases lining up with TRBD1. This CDR3 is built from 15 residues. The trim removed 6 bases at V and 3 bases at J, leaving 10 bases unmatched. Germline V CDR1 and CDR2: DFQATT, SNEGSKA (reference sequence). CDR3 sequence (DNA): TGCAGTGCGGACTCCGGGACAGGGGAAGACACTGAAGCTTTCTTT. Its protein is CSADSGTGEDTEAFF.

The V and J genes are TRBV11-1 and TRBJ2-7, with TRBD1 identical over 10 bases. V lost 1 base to trimming and J lost 2 bases; unmatched junction nucleotides: 8. CDR3 length: 17 amino acids. Germline CDR1 is SGHAT and CDR2 is FQDESV (reference sequence). The CDR3 nucleotides are TGTGCCAGCAGCTTAGGGACAGGGGGACACATTCCCTACGAGCAGTACTTC. Its protein product is CASSLGTGGHIPYEQYF. The full variable domain, rest sourced from reference TRBV11-1 and TRBJ2-7, is EAEVAQSPRYKITEKSQAVAFWCDPISGHATLYWYRQILGQGPELLVQFQDESVVDDSQLPKDRFSAERLKGVDSTLKIQPAELGDSAMYLCASSLGTGGHIPYEQYFGPGTRLTVT.

The table lists this clonotype with many counts. The rearrangement joins TRBV6-1 to TRBJ1-2, with TRBD1 identical over 10 bases. Germline assignment: CDR1 MNHNS and CDR2 SASEGT. Unmatched junction bases numbered 9, after V lost 6 bases and J lost 2 bases. There are 16 residues in the CDR3. The CDR3 region is CASSLATGGRNYGYTF. The CDR3 nucleotides are TGTGCCAGCAGCCTCGCGACAGGGGGCAGGAACTATGGCTACACCTTC.

The rearrangement uses TRBV7-2 and TRBJ1-2, with D possibly being TRBD1 (6 bases). Trimming removed 4 bases from V and 4 bases from J, with 10 bases in between. The germline CDR1 and CDR2 sequences are SGHTA and FQGNSA. This CDR3 has 13 residues. CDR3 nucleotides: TGTGCCAGCAGCTCCCAGGGGACCTATGGCTACACCTTC. Protein sequence: CASSSQGTYGYTF. Full variable domain (remainder filled in from reference TRBV7-2 and TRBJ1-2): GAGVSQSPSNKVTEKGKDVELRCDPISGHTALYWYRQSLGQGLEFLIYFQGNSAPDKSGLPSDRFSAERTGGSVSTLTIQRTQQEDSAVYLCASSSQGTYGYTFGSGTRLTVV.

This clonotype appeared a single time. This rearrangement joins TRBV28 to TRBJ1-1, with 8 bases aligning to TRBD1. This CDR3 has 15 residues. The J segment lost 7 bases and the V segment lost 5 bases, leaving 12 bases of the junction unmatched. The V gene's germline CDR1 is MDHEN and CDR2 SYDVKM. CDR3 in amino acids: CASSKSTGVADEAFF. Here the CDR3 DNA reads TGTGCCAGCAGTAAATCGACAGGGGTGGCGGATGAAGCTTTCTTT.

This chain's CDR3 is CASSPGLLDQYF. The CDR3 DNA reads as TGTGCCAGCAGCCCTGGACTTCTCGATCAGTACTTC. V usage is TRBV27 and J usage is TRBJ2-7; weak D call: TRBD2 (5 bases). Germline CDR1 reads MNHEY; CDR2 reads SMNVEV (reference sequence). Trimming took off 6 bases at V and 10 bases at J, with 16 bases between the two ends. The CDR3 contains 12 residues.

This clonotype was found many times. This sequence joins TRBV7-3 and TRBJ2-5; 7 bases map to TRBD1. The germline V gene has CDR1 SGHTA and CDR2 FQGTGA. The CDR3 extends over 14 amino acids. Unmatched junction bases numbered 4, after V lost 5 bases and J lost 1 base. CDR3 sequence: CASSPTGAQETQYF. The CDR3, as DNA: TGTGCCAGCAGCCCCACAGGGGCCCAAGAGACCCAGTACTTC. Full variable domain (outside the CDR3, taken from reference TRBV7-3 and TRBJ2-5): GAGVSQTPSNKVTEKGKYVELRCDPISGHTALYWYRQSLGQGPEFLIYFQGTGAADDSGLPNDRFFAVRPEGSVSTLKIQRTERGDSAVYLCASSPTGAQETQYFGPGTRLLVL.

This clonotype was detected only a few times. V usage is TRBV7-9 and J usage is TRBJ2-5; 12 bases map to TRBD2. Germline CDR1 SEHNR, CDR2 FQNEAQ (reference sequence). The CDR3 runs to 18 residues. After removal of 5 bases from V and 0 bases from J, the junction contained 10 bases not matched to a gene. The CDR3 reads CASSTWTSGVVHQETQYF. The CDR3 coding sequence is TGTGCCAGCAGCACCTGGACTAGCGGGGTCGTGCACCAAGAGACCCAGTACTTC.

The chain joins TRBV3-1 to TRBJ2-2; D is perhaps TRBD1 (5 bases). Trimming cost V 4 bases and J 1 base, with 10 bases left between them. Per germline, CDR1 LGHDT and CDR2 YNNKEL (reference sequence). This CDR3 is built from 15 residues. CDR3 sequence: CASSPTGLNTGELFF. The CDR3 nucleotides are TGTGCCAGCAGCCCTACAGGTTTGAACACCGGGGAGCTGTTTTTT.

This chain connects TRBV2 to TRBJ1-2; D is undetermined. V lost 6 bases and J lost 3, with 17 bases in between. Germline CDR1 reads SNHLY; CDR2 reads FYNNEI. This CDR3 has 15 amino acids. CDR3 region: CASSQTVSRDYGYTF. CDR3 in DNA: TGTGCCAGCAGCCAAACAGTCTCTCGGGACTATGGCTACACCTTC.

This clonotype was observed at least ten times. The genes are TRBV6-2 or TRBV6-3 and TRBJ2-7, with 10 bases identical to TRBD2. Germline trimming cut 6 bases from V and 6 bases from J; bases unmatched to any gene: 8. Looked up from germline, CDR1 is MNHEY and CDR2 is SVGEGT. This CDR3 is built from 14 residues. CDR3 DNA sequence: TGTGCCAGCAGCCTAGCGGGGGAGGTTGCCGAGCAGTACTTC. Protein sequence: CASSLAGEVAEQYF.

This clonotype was seen at least ten times. This sequence joins TRBV20-1 and TRBJ2-2; TRBD2 aligns across 9 bases. The CDR3 spans 15 residues. Germline lookup yields CDR1 DFQATT and CDR2 SNEGSKA (reference sequence). With V trimmed by 5 bases and J by 6 bases, 10 bases remained unmatched. In nucleotides, the CDR3 is TGCAGTGCTGAGAAAGCGGGGGGCATCCCCGGGGAGCTGTTTTTT. This encodes CSAEKAGGIPGELFF.

The chain couples TRBV12-3 or TRBV12-4 to TRBJ2-7, with 7 nucleotides matching TRBD2. This CDR3 is 14 amino acids long. V was clipped by 6 bases and J by 6 bases; unmatched bases: 11. The CDR3 region is CASSPSPRTSEQYF. The CDR3 region has the DNA TGTGCCAGCAGCCCCTCCCCCCGGACTAGCGAGCAGTACTTC.

This clonotype came up many times. The chain has TRBV7-8 and TRBJ2-5; TRBD1 agrees at 7 bases. The CDR3 is made up of 16 amino acids. The germline gives CDR1 SGHVS, CDR2 FQNEAQ. The J segment lost 2 bases and the V segment lost 2 bases, leaving 8 bases of the junction unmatched. The CDR3, as DNA: TGTGCCAGCAGCTTAAGACAGGGAGAGGGACAAGAGACCCAGTACTTC. Translation gives CASSLRQGEGQETQYF.

Ten or more counts support this clonotype. This chain connects TRBV2 to TRBJ1-1, with D unclear. CDR3 length: 11 amino acids. The germline gives CDR1 SNHLY, CDR2 FYNNEI. V was trimmed by 9 bases and J by 4 bases, leaving 9 bases between them. Written as DNA, the CDR3 is TGTGCCAGTGTAGGCTTCACTGAAGCTTTCTTT. Protein: CASVGFTEAFF.

This clonotype occurred many times. The chain has TRBV6-1 and TRBJ2-7; TRBD1 matches at 7 bases. The CDR3 has 14 amino acids. V lost 3 bases, J lost 3 bases, and 5 bases stayed unmatched. Germline V gene sequence: CDR1 MNHNS, CDR2 SASEGT. The CDR3 loop reads CASSDGTASYEQYF. CDR3 DNA sequence: TGTGCCAGCAGTGACGGGACAGCAAGCTACGAGCAGTACTTC.